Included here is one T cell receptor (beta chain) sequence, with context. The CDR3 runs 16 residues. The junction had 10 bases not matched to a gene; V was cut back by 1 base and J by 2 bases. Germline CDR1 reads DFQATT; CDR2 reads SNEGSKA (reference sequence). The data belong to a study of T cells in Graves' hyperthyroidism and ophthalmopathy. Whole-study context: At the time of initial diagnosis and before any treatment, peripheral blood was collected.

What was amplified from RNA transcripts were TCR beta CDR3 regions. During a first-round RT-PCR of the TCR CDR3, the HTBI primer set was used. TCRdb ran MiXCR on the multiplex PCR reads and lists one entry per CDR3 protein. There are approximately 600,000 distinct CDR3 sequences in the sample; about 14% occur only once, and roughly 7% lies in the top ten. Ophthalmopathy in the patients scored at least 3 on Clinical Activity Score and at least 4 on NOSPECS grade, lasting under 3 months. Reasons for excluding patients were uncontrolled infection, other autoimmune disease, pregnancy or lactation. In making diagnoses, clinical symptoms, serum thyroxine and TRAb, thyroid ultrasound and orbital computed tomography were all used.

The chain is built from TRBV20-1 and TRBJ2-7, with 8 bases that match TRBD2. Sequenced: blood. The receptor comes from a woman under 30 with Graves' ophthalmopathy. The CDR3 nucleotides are TGCAGTGCTAGAGCCCCGGGGGGGGGCTCCACCTACGAGCAGTACTTC. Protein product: CSARAPGGGSTYEQYF.